Detailed here is one TCR beta chain. The data stem from a study of cytomegalovirus exposure and HLA in healthy donors. Use of 60 Vbeta and 13 Jbeta primers characterized the PCR. Authors' data handling: Approximately 72 million unique TCR beta chains, some 10 million of them shared, were counted by a later analysis. This table comes from immunoSEQ multiplex PCR, and its TCRdb copy is limited to in-frame clones, with some not included. V and J calls plus clone size are reproduced from that table; the DNA served to infer D and trimming. The profile covers some 110,000 clones, with more than 60% appearing a single time and under 9.5% taken by the ten largest. The CDR3 contains 12 residues. With 2 bases removed from V and 8 bases from J, the gap between germline ends came to 7 bases. From germline, CDR1 is SNHLY and CDR2 FYNNEI.

The receptor was isolated from a woman aged 40-49 years in good health and CMV-seropositive. The V gene is TRBV2, the J gene TRBJ1-3; D not certain. The source material was PBMCs. In nucleotides, the CDR3 is TGTGCCAGCAGTGAATCGGTGTACACCATATATTTT. Amino acid sequence: CASSESVYTIYF.